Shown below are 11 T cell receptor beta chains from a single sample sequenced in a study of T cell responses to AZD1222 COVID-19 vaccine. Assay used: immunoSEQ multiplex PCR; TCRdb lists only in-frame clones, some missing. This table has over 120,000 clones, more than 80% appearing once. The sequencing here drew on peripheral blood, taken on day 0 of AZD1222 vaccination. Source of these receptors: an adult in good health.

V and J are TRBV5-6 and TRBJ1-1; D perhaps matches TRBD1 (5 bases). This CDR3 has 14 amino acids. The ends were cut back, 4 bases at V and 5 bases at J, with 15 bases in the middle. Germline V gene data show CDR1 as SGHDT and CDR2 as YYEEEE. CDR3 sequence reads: CASSPGTGGTEAFF. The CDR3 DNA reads TGTGCCAGCAGCCCCGGGACGGGTGGGACTGAAGCTTTCTTT.

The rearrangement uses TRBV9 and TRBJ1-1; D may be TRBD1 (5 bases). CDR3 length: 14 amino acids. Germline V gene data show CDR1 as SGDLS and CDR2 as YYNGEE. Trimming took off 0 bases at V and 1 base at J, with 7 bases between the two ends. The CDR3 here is CASSVGGSNTEAFF. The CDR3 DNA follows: TGTGCCAGCAGCGTAGGGGGGTCGAACACTGAAGCTTTCTTT.

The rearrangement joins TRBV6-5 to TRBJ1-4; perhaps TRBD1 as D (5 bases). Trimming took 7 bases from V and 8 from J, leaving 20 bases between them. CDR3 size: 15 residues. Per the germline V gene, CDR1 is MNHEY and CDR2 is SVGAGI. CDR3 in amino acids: CASIGFGTLREKLFF. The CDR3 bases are TGTGCCAGCATCGGCTTTGGGACCCTGCGGGAAAAACTGTTTTTT.

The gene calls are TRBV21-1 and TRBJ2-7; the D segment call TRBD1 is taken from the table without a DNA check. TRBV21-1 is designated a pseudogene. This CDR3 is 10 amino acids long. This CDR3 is CASSTFGGQF. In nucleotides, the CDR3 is TGTGCCAGCAGCACCTTTGGGGGCCAATTC.

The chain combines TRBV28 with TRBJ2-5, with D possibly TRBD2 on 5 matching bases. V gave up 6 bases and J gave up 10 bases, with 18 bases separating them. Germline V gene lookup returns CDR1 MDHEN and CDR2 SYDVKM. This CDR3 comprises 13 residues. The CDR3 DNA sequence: TGTGCCAGCAGGCTTCATAGCGACGGAGGCCAGTACTTC. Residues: CASRLHSDGGQYF.

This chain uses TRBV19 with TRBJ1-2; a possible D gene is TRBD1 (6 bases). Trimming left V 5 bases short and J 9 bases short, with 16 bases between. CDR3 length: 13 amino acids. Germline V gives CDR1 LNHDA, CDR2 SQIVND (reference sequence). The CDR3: CASSAGTGLSYTF. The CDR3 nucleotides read TGTGCCAGTAGTGCCGGAACAGGGCTTAGCTACACCTTC. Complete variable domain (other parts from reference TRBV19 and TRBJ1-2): DGGITQSPKYLFRKEGQNVTLSCEQNLNHDAMYWYRQDPGQGLRLIYYSQIVNDFQKGDIAEGYSVSREKKESFPLTVTSAQKNPTAFYLCASSAGTGLSYTFGSGTRLTVV.

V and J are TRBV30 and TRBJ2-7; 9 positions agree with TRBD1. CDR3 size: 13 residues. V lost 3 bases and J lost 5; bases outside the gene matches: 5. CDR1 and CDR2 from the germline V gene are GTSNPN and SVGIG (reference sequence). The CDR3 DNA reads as TGTGCCTGGAGCGCCGGGACAGGGAACGAGCAGTACTTC. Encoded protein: CAWSAGTGNEQYF.

The CDR3 DNA is TGTGCCAGCCAAGCCCGGACTGGGTTGAATGAGCAGTTCTTC. Its translation is CASQARTGLNEQFF. The gene calls are TRBV18 and TRBJ2-1, with a tentative D call TRBD2 (5 bases). The CDR3 is 14 residues long. Looked up from germline, CDR1 is KGHSH and CDR2 is LQKENI. The germline V and J ends were trimmed by 8 bases and 7 bases, with 18 bases remaining between them.

In DNA form, the CDR3 reads TGTGCCAGCAGCTTGTACCGGGACAGGGGAAACTATGGCTACACCTTC. Protein product: CASSLYRDRGNYGYTF. The chain has TRBV7-9 and TRBJ1-2, with TRBD1 identical over 10 bases. The junction had 6 bases not matched to a gene; V was cut back by 3 bases and J by 2 bases. CDR1 and CDR2 (germline): SEHNR, FQNEAQ (reference sequence). CDR3 length equals 16 residues. The variable domain in full, with the rest retrieved from reference TRBV7-9 and TRBJ1-2, is DTGVSQNPRHKITKRGQNVTFRCDPISEHNRLYWYRQTLGQGPEFLTYFQNEAQLEKSRLLSDRFSAERPKGSFSTLEIQRTEQGDSAMYLCASSLYRDRGNYGYTFGSGTRLTVV.

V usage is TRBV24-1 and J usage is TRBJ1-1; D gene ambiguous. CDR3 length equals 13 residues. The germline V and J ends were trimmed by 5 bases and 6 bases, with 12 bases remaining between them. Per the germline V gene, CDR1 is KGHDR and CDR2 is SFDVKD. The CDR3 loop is CATSAAGSPEAFF. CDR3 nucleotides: TGTGCCACCAGTGCAGCCGGGAGCCCTGAAGCTTTCTTT.

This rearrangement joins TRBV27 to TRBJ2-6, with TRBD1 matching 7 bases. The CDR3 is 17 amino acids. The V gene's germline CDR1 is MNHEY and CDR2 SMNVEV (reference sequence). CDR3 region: CPHTLTGQLCRANVLTF. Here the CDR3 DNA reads TGTCCTCACACCTTGACAGGGCAGCTCTGTAGGGCCAACGTCCTGACTTTC.